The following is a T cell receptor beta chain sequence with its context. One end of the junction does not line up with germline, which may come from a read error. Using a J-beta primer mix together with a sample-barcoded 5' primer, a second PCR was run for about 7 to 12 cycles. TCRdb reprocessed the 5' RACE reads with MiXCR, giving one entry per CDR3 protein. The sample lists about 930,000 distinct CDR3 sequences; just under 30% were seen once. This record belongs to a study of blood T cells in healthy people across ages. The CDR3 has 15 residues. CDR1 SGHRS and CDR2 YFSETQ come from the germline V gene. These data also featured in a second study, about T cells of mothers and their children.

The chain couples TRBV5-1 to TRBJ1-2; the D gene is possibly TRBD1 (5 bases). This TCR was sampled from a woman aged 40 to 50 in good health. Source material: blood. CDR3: CASSLGASQIYGCTF. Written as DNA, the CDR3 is TGCGCCAGCAGCTTAGGGGCAAGTCAAATCTATGGCTGCACCTTC.